These 9 T cell receptor beta chains originate from one sample sequenced in a study of blood T cells in healthy people across ages. Next came a second PCR, run for roughly 6 to 11 cycles, which used a sample-barcoded 5' primer along with a J-beta primer mix. TCRdb recomputed calls from the 5' RACE reads with MiXCR, one row per CDR3 protein. This repertoire shows some 1.5 million distinct CDR3 sequences, roughly 27% found once; its top ten account for about 8%. The sequenced material came from blood. Receptors originate from a woman in her 30s in good health.

This clonotype was recorded many times. The V and J genes are TRBV6-2 or TRBV6-3 and TRBJ2-6, with TRBD2 identical over 7 bases. J lost 0 bases, V lost 5 bases, and 7 bases had no gene match. The CDR3 has 17 amino acids. Germline assignment: CDR1 MNHEY and CDR2 SVGEGT. The CDR3 is CASSRHGGSSGANVLTF. Written as DNA, the CDR3 is TGTGCCAGCAGTCGCCACGGGGGGAGCTCTGGGGCCAACGTCCTGACTTTC.

In its sample, this clonotype was seen a few times. The rearrangement joins TRBV28 to TRBJ1-1; no firm D call. V was clipped by 7 bases and J by 4 bases, with 10 bases between them. Germline V lookup: CDR1 MDHEN, CDR2 SYDVKM. This CDR3 region has 12 residues. CDR3 amino acids: CASTALGTEAFF. DNA for the CDR3: TGTGCCAGCACCGCCCTCGGCACTGAAGCTTTCTTT.

This sequence joins TRBV9 and TRBJ1-2, with TRBD1 as a possible D gene (5 bases). This CDR3 has 16 amino acids. Germline-derived CDR1 and CDR2 are SGDLS and YYNGEE. V dropped 0 bases and J dropped 4 bases, with 16 bases sitting between them. The CDR3 sequence: CASSVGGQGRSYGYTF. The CDR3 bases are TGTGCCAGCAGCGTAGGGGGTCAGGGAAGAAGCTATGGCTACACCTTC.

The chain couples TRBV3-1 to TRBJ2-1; no clear D gene. Trimming took 4 bases from V and 9 from J, leaving 19 bases between them. The germline V gene encodes CDR1 LGHDT and CDR2 YNNKEL (reference sequence). CDR3 length: 15 residues. The CDR3, as DNA: TGTGCCAGCAGCCCCATAGAGGCCGCAACAATTGAGCAGTTCTTC. This codes for CASSPIEAATIEQFF.

This clonotype was counted only a few times. The chain is built from TRBV5-1 and TRBJ2-1, with 8 bases aligning to TRBD1. V was pared by 3 bases and J by 8 bases, with 7 bases of the junction left unmatched. There are 14 residues in the CDR3. Germline assignment: CDR1 SGHRS and CDR2 YFSETQ. This chain's CDR3 is CASSSGQGGDEQFF. The CDR3 coding sequence is TGCGCCAGCAGCTCCGGACAGGGCGGCGATGAGCAGTTCTTC.

This clonotype was counted between two and nine times. This chain links TRBV24-1 with TRBJ2-1; D is possibly TRBD1 or TRBD2 (5 bases each). V lost 4 bases, J lost 10 bases, and 19 bases lay in between. Germline V lookup: CDR1 KGHDR, CDR2 SFDVKD. There are 15 residues in the CDR3. The CDR3 DNA is TGTGCCACCAGTGACAATTACCGGGACGCTTGGGAGCAGTTCTTC. Protein sequence: CATSDNYRDAWEQFF.

This clonotype has just a few counts. CDR3 loop: CASSYSLLAGAGDTQYF. The CDR3 DNA reads as TGTGCCAGCAGTTACTCGCTCCTAGCGGGGGCGGGCGATACGCAGTATTTT. This chain uses TRBV6-2 or TRBV6-3 with TRBJ2-3; 10 nucleotides match TRBD2. CDR3 length: 17 amino acids. The germline CDR1 and CDR2 sequences are MNHEY and SVGEGT. Trimming cost V 0 bases and J 6 bases; bases outside gene matches: 9.

This clonotype was recorded a few times. This chain connects TRBV12-3 or TRBV12-4 to TRBJ2-2; no clear D. This CDR3 is 15 amino acids long. Deletions cut 6 bases from V and 8 bases from J, with 19 bases between. The CDR3 spells CASRAALDFDGELFF. Written as DNA, the CDR3 is TGTGCCAGCAGGGCCGCCCTTGACTTTGATGGGGAGCTGTTTTTT.

This clonotype has only a few counts. Being one base from a much bigger clone, this may be a read error. The chain combines TRBV18 with TRBJ2-1, with TRBD2 matching over 9 bases. The J call is uncertain, as TRBJ2-7 better fits the DNA end. The CDR3 covers 15 residues. Germline V gives CDR1 KGHSH, CDR2 LQKENI. In DNA, the CDR3 is TGTGCCAGCTCACTGAGACTAGCGGAGTACAATGAGCAGTACTTC. Translating gives CASSLRLAEYNEQYF.